Presented here are 9 T cell receptor beta chains from one specimen sequenced in a study of blood T cell repertoires in COVID-19. The table came from immunoSEQ multiplex PCR; TCRdb's copy has only in-frame clones and leaves some out. The data show 150,000 to 200,000 clones, 70% to 90% seen once. Material for sequencing was peripheral blood. Receptors originate from a woman aged 55-70 years with COVID-19, enrolled during active disease.

The rearrangement uses TRBV5-1 and TRBJ2-3, with D possibly matching TRBD2 (5 bases). The CDR3 consists of 16 residues. Trimming shortened V by 3 bases and J by 1 base, and 15 bases separated the two germline ends. Germline V CDR1 and CDR2: SGHRS, YFSETQ. The CDR3 spells CASSYTGNRGTDTQYF. CDR3 sequence (DNA): TGCGCCAGCAGCTACACGGGGAACCGGGGCACAGATACGCAGTATTTT.

This clone was found once. This chain uses TRBV6-5 with TRBJ2-2; no firm D call. V was pared by 6 bases and J by 7 bases, with 6 bases between. The CDR3 length is 11 residues. Germline CDR1 MNHEY, CDR2 SVGAGI. The CDR3 is CASSWSGELFF. For the CDR3, the DNA is TGTGCCAGCAGCTGGAGCGGGGAGCTGTTTTTT.

The gene calls are TRBV7-2 and TRBJ2-2; a possible D gene is TRBD1 (6 bases). V lost 5 bases and J 6 bases, leaving 10 bases between the germline ends. Germline CDR1 and CDR2: SGHTA and FQGNSA. The CDR3 totals 13 residues. CDR3 in DNA: TGTGCCAGCAGCCAACAGGGCCCCGGGGAGCTGTTTTTT. Translating it yields CASSQQGPGELFF.

V usage is TRBV6-5 and J usage is TRBJ1-3; tentative D call: TRBD1 (5 bases). V was pared by 3 bases and J by 4 bases, with 7 bases between. This CDR3 has 13 amino acids. Germline assignment: CDR1 MNHEY and CDR2 SVGAGI. CDR3: CASSYRGGNTIYF. The CDR3 coding sequence is TGTGCCAGCAGTTATAGGGGAGGAAACACCATATATTTT.

The chain links TRBV6-2 or TRBV6-3 to TRBJ2-7, with D unclear. V shed 2 bases and J shed 0 bases, with 5 bases lying between them. Germline loops: CDR1 MNHEY, CDR2 SVGEGT. There are 13 residues in the CDR3. CDR3 amino acids: CASSYPSSYEQYF. CDR3 sequence (DNA): TGTGCCAGCAGTTACCCTAGCTCCTACGAGCAGTACTTC.

This clone was observed a single time. This sequence joins TRBV7-9 and TRBJ1-6; D not certain. The CDR3 consists of 14 residues. V gave up 1 base and J gave up 9 bases, with 10 bases separating them. CDR1 is SEHNR, CDR2 FQNEAQ, per germline (reference sequence). The CDR3 sequence is CASSLGTGTSPLHF. In DNA form, the CDR3 reads TGTGCCAGCAGCTTAGGGACTGGAACTTCACCCCTCCACTTT.

This clone showed up just a few times. Compared with germline, one end of the junction differs, possibly owing to a read error. The chain combines TRBV29-1 with TRBJ1-4; TRBD1 aligns across 7 bases. CDR1 and CDR2 from the germline V gene are SQVTM and ANQGSEA. The CDR3 is 13 residues long. CDR3 loop: CSVGQGKNGKLFF. In nucleotides, the CDR3 is TGCAGCGTTGGACAGGGAAAGAATGGAAAACTGTTTTTT.

V gene TRBV5-1 combines with J gene TRBJ1-1; no clear D. V lost 0 bases to trimming and J lost 3 bases, with 9 bases between them. This CDR3 contains 14 residues. Germline CDR1 is SGHRS and CDR2 is YFSETQ. CDR3 in DNA: TGCGCCAGCAGCTTGGGCTTTCGAGACACTGAAGCTTTCTTT. Its protein product is CASSLGFRDTEAFF.

V usage is TRBV6-1 and J usage is TRBJ2-1; 9 bases agree with TRBD2. This CDR3 has 19 amino acids. CDR1 and CDR2 (germline): MNHNS, SASEGT. With V trimmed by 0 bases and J by 7 bases, 16 bases remained unmatched. CDR3 region: CASSEAVIIAGVGGNEQFF. DNA for the CDR3: TGTGCCAGCAGTGAAGCGGTCATAATAGCGGGAGTAGGTGGAAATGAGCAGTTCTTC.